Presented here are 25 T cell receptor beta chains from one specimen sequenced in a study of tumor-infiltrating lymphocytes in oesophageal squamous cell carcinoma. One entry per CDR3 protein, called by TCRdb with MiXCR from the PCR reads. Of roughly 20,000 distinct CDR3 sequences listed, about 50% are singletons. Sequencing was done on a sample of esophageal tumor tissue. All receptors come from a male donor with esophageal squamous cell carcinoma.

Sample share makes this clonotype medium-sized (0.01 to 0.1%). J is TRBJ2-1 and V is TRBV5-1; 12 bases are a match to TRBD2. With 3 bases clipped from V and 7 bases from J, the junction kept 5 bases outside the gene matches. The CDR3 totals 15 residues. Germline V gene data show CDR1 as SGHRS and CDR2 as YFSETQ. CDR3 nucleotides: TGCGCCAGCAGCTGGGGGACTAGCGGGTTGAATGAGCAGTTCTTC. Translated, it gives CASSWGTSGLNEQFF.

This clonotype is medium-sized within its sample. The rearrangement joins TRBV5-1 to TRBJ2-7; 7 bases are shared with TRBD1. Germline loops: CDR1 SGHRS, CDR2 YFSETQ. The CDR3 is made up of 13 amino acids. V trimming: 4 bases; J trimming: 5 bases; junction bases outside the gene matches: 6. The DNA of the CDR3 is TGCGCCAGCAGCCTGACAGGGTCCGACGAGCAGTACTTC. Translated, it gives CASSLTGSDEQYF.

This clonotype was recorded at least ten times. V usage is TRBV6-2 or TRBV6-3 and J usage is TRBJ1-6, with D unclear. Germline CDR1 and CDR2: MNHEY and SVGEGT. The V and J ends lost 0 bases and 0 bases respectively, with 15 bases between them. The length of the CDR3 is 19 residues. The CDR3 DNA reads TGTGCCAGCAGTTACTCGAAGGGAACTTTGAGCTCCTATAATTCACCCCTCCACTTT. Translated, it gives CASSYSKGTLSSYNSPLHF.

The chain couples TRBV7-3 to TRBJ2-6; 8 bases match TRBD1. Germline values: CDR1 SGHTA, CDR2 FQGTGA. The J segment lost 4 bases and the V segment lost 5 bases, leaving 7 bases of the junction unmatched. The CDR3 spans 16 residues. This chain's CDR3 is CASSPQTGAGANVLTF. CDR3 DNA: TGTGCCAGCAGCCCTCAGACAGGGGCCGGGGCCAACGTCCTGACTTTC.

Note on this clonotype: This sequence may be a read error, since a much larger clone differs from it by one base. The rearrangement links TRBV28 to TRBJ2-7; D not certain. The DNA matches TRBJ2-1 better at its end, which makes the J call doubtful. The V gene's germline CDR1 is MDHEN and CDR2 SYDVKM. The CDR3 spans 11 residues. CDR3 nucleotide sequence: TGTGCCAGCAGGGTCAACTACGAGCAGTTCTTC. Its protein is CASRVNYEQFF.

The CDR3 DNA sequence: TGTGCCATCAGGGATCCGACAATTAACACTGAAGCTTTCTTT. Translated: CAIRDPTINTEAFF. The chain recombines TRBV10-3 with TRBJ1-1; D unresolved. The V and J ends lost 6 bases and 2 bases respectively, with 13 bases between them. The CDR3 loop spans 14 amino acids. Germline V gene sequence: CDR1 ENHRY, CDR2 SYGVKD.

Only a few counts were recorded for this clonotype. The chain uses TRBV28 and TRBJ2-5; 7 bases agree with TRBD2. The DNA end is a closer match to TRBJ2-1, so the J assignment may be wrong. This CDR3 has 17 residues. Germline values: CDR1 MDHEN, CDR2 SYDVKM. CDR3 loop: CASSMDGGSGNTYEQFF. CDR3 coding DNA: TGTGCCAGTAGTATGGACGGGGGGTCTGGAAATACCTACGAGCAGTTCTTC.

The chain links TRBV28 to TRBJ1-1; the D gene is possibly TRBD1 (5 bases). In germline, CDR1 is MDHEN, CDR2 SYDVKM. Trimming cost V 11 bases and J 3 bases, with 22 bases left between them. This CDR3 contains 15 residues. This chain's CDR3 is CAAGGRAASDTEAFF. The CDR3 region has the DNA TGTGCCGCCGGCGGCAGGGCAGCTTCGGACACTGAAGCTTTCTTT.

This clonotype counts as medium-sized. The chain links TRBV7-8 to TRBJ2-2; 9 positions match TRBD1. Germline lookup yields CDR1 SGHVS and CDR2 FQNEAQ. V gave up 1 base and J gave up 7 bases; unmatched junction bases: 7. CDR3 size: 16 residues. CDR3 region: CASSLVSTGGIGELFF. DNA for the CDR3: TGTGCCAGCAGCTTAGTCTCGACAGGGGGTATCGGGGAGCTGTTTTTT.

The chain employs TRBV7-2 and TRBJ2-6; maybe TRBD2 (5 bases). V was clipped by 0 bases and J by 4 bases, with 10 bases between them. CDR3 length: 16 residues. Looked up from germline, CDR1 is SGHTA and CDR2 is FQGNSA. This CDR3 is CASSLAPGIGANVLTF. The CDR3 coding sequence is TGTGCCAGCAGCTTAGCGCCCGGGATCGGGGCCAACGTCCTGACTTTC.

This clonotype came up many times. The chain recombines TRBV6-1 with TRBJ1-1; 9 bases line up with TRBD1. The germline V gene has CDR1 MNHNS and CDR2 SASEGT. The J segment lost 0 bases and the V segment lost 4 bases, leaving 3 bases of the junction unmatched. The CDR3 runs 15 residues. The CDR3 nucleotides are TGTGCCAGCAGTGGAGACAGGGGGATGAACACTGAAGCTTTCTTT. Protein: CASSGDRGMNTEAFF.

This clonotype was recorded many times. The chain links TRBV5-1 to TRBJ1-2, with 12 bases matching TRBD1. Germline trimming cut 2 bases from V and 5 bases from J; bases unmatched to any gene: 13. The CDR3 is 18 amino acids. Germline lookup yields CDR1 SGHRS and CDR2 YFSETQ. CDR3 sequence (DNA): TGCGCCAGCAGCTTTTCCGGGACAGGGGGCGCTCGAAGGTATGGCTACACCTTC. Protein product: CASSFSGTGGARRYGYTF.

This clonotype was observed many times. This chain uses TRBV20-1 with TRBJ2-7, with 8 bases that match TRBD2. The CDR3 is 15 residues long. Germline V CDR1 and CDR2: DFQATT, SNEGSKA (reference sequence). V shed 0 bases and J 7 bases; nucleotides not matched to a gene: 11. In nucleotides, the CDR3 is TGCAGTGCTAGAGATCCCGGGGGGGTTGGCGATGAGCAGTACTTC. Protein: CSARDPGGVGDEQYF.

For this clonotype: Because the CDR3 is missing its conserved closing phenylalanine or tryptophan, this is likely a read error. The limits of the CDR3 on the DNA are not certain, so only TCRdb's listed CDR3 is given. The gene calls are TRBV7-4 and TRBJ2-7; no check of the table's D call, TRBD2, against the DNA was made. The CDR3 sequence runs 18 residues, both termini included. CDR1 and CDR2 from the germline V gene are SGHVT and SQSDAQ. This CDR3 reads CASSPRTSGRNVEHFFGS.

This clonotype was counted once. This sequence joins TRBV6-2 or TRBV6-3 and TRBJ1-6; D is perhaps TRBD1 (6 bases). The CDR3 runs 15 residues. Germline CDR1 and CDR2: MNHEY and SVGEGT. Between the trimmed V and J ends, which lost 2 bases and 6 bases, there was a span of 11 bases. This CDR3 is CASSYRGTTNSPLHF. In DNA, the CDR3 is TGTGCCAGCAGTTACAGGGGGACAACTAATTCACCCCTCCACTTT.

The V gene is TRBV28, the J gene TRBJ2-1, with a tentative D call TRBD1 (6 bases). The CDR3 sequence is 14 residues long. Germline V gene data show CDR1 as MDHEN and CDR2 as SYDVKM. V was pared by 3 bases and J by 3 bases, with 9 bases between. CDR3 DNA: TGTGCCAGCAGTTTGCCAGGGGACTACAATGAGCAGTTCTTC. Protein: CASSLPGDYNEQFF.

This clonotype was observed a few times. V and J are TRBV11-2 and TRBJ2-5; 8 bases are a match to TRBD2. The assigned J gene may be wrong: the sequence end matches TRBJ2-1 better. Germline CDR1 is SGHAT and CDR2 is FQNNGV. This CDR3 region has 16 residues. CDR3 nucleotide sequence: TGTGCCAGCAGCCGGCGGGGGAGCGGGGGCTACAATGAGCAGTTCTTC. It specifies CASSRRGSGGYNEQFF.

As for this clonotype: Since no conserved phenylalanine or tryptophan closes the CDR3, a read error is the likely cause. The limits of the CDR3 on the DNA are not certain, so only TCRdb's listed CDR3 is given. The chain joins TRBV11-2 to TRBJ2-3; the D call of TRBD2 is as the table states it, not checked on the DNA. The germline CDR1 and CDR2 sequences are SGHAT and FQNNGV. The CDR3 contains 19 residues when both ends are counted. CDR3: CASSFRGGRGNADTQYFGP.

By share, this clonotype ranks as medium-sized. The CDR3 here is CASSLGLLAGATKQYF. The CDR3 DNA reads as TGTGCCAGCAGCTTAGGACTACTAGCGGGAGCTACTAAGCAGTACTTC. J is TRBJ2-7 and V is TRBV7-2; 11 positions match TRBD2. Germline CDR1 and CDR2: SGHTA and FQGNSA. J gave up 8 bases and V 1 base, and 10 bases lay outside the gene matches. The CDR3 contains 16 residues.

The CDR3 nucleotides are TGTGCCAGCACCGGGGACAGGGGGCGCCTAGAAAAACTGTTTTTT. Its protein product is CASTGDRGRLEKLFF. The chain joins TRBV12-3 or TRBV12-4 to TRBJ1-4; 12 positions match TRBD1. J was trimmed by 8 bases and V by 7 bases; bases with no gene match: 8. This CDR3 is 15 amino acids long.

The V gene is TRBV24-1, the J gene TRBJ2-7, with D unresolved. Germline values: CDR1 KGHDR, CDR2 SFDVKD. The length of the CDR3 is 11 residues. The V end lost 3 bases, the J end lost 3 bases, and 2 bases lay between the germline ends. This CDR3 reads CATSDIYEQYF. DNA for the CDR3: TGTGCCACCAGTGATATCTACGAGCAGTACTTC.

The rearrangement links TRBV6-5 to TRBJ2-7; D gene uncertain. V was pared by 6 bases and J by 4 bases, with 4 bases between. CDR3 length: 10 amino acids. The V gene's germline CDR1 is MNHEY and CDR2 SVGAGI. CDR3 sequence (DNA): TGTGCCAGCAGCCTTTACGAGCAGTACTTC. Translated: CASSLYEQYF.

This chain uses TRBV7-2 with TRBJ2-1; a possible D gene is TRBD2 (6 bases). The J call is doubtful: the DNA matches TRBJ2-7 better. Germline CDR1 SGHTA, CDR2 FQGNSA. The CDR3 totals 14 residues. In DNA, the CDR3 is TGTGCCAGCAGCTTAAACCGCGGCGGGGATGAGCAGTACTTC. This codes for CASSLNRGGDEQYF.

This clonotype was seen once. Germline is not matched at one junction end, which may reflect a read error. V and J are TRBV7-9 and TRBJ2-5; D call uncertain. CDR1 and CDR2 from the germline V gene are SEHNR and FQNEAQ (reference sequence). This CDR3 has 12 residues. The CDR3 region has the DNA TGTGCCAGCAGCTTGACGGATTCACCCCTCCACTTC. Its translation is CASSLTDSPLHF.

The chain joins TRBV19 to TRBJ2-7, with 8 bases matching TRBD1. This CDR3 has 13 amino acids. The V and J ends lost 7 bases and 2 bases, in that order; junction bases with no gene match: 4. CDR1 and CDR2 (germline): LNHDA, SQIVND (reference sequence). CDR3 sequence (DNA): TGTGCCAGTAAAGGGACAGGCACCTACGAGCAGTACTTC. This sequence encodes CASKGTGTYEQYF.